This T cell receptor (beta chain) came from a study of T cells after posttransplantation cyclophosphamide. Trimming removed 10 bases at V and 0 bases at J, with 9 bases between. This CDR3 spans 12 amino acids. Germline V gene lookup returns CDR1 MDHEN and CDR2 SYDVKM. At least ten counts were recorded for this clone. The protocol was immunoSEQ multiplex PCR, while the TCRdb copy is restricted to in-frame clones and leaves out a portion. The sample has 44,000 or so clones, none seen only once. Peripheral blood was collected from the related graft donor on the marrow donation day. The receptor comes from a man in his forties in good health, CMV-negative, and a related stem cell transplant donor. The source material was PBMCs. This chain links TRBV28 with TRBJ1-1; D uncertain. The CDR3 region has the DNA TGTGCCACCCGGGTCATGAACACTGAAGCTTTCTTT. It yields the protein CATRVMNTEAFF.